The T cell receptor beta chain described here comes from a study of Graves' ophthalmopathy and Graves' hyperthyroidism (dated by TCRdb to 2016 to 2018). In terms of the full investigation: Peripheral blood samples were taken at the time of initial diagnosis, before any treatment was given. An independent validation cohort comprised some 19 hyperthyroidism patients and 15 to 17 patients who later progressed from hyperthyroidism to ophthalmopathy. After sampling, hyperthyroidism patients received methimazole starting at 30 mg daily, and ophthalmopathy patients received high-dose intravenous methylprednisolone. In total, approximately 130 blood samples were TCR-sequenced: around 42 ophthalmopathy, approximately 75 hyperthyroidism and about 17 hyperthyroidism-to-ophthalmopathy patients. To tell Graves' ophthalmopathy apart from Graves' hyperthyroidism, and to predict which patients would progress to ophthalmopathy, the study relied on TCR beta repertoire signatures. T-cell repertoires of thyroid tissue and blood were compared in six or seven hyperthyroidism patients. To explore V-J signatures that distinguish ophthalmopathy from hyperthyroidism, a discovery set of around 100 patients was enrolled, made up of around 40 with ophthalmopathy and under 65 with stable hyperthyroidism.

Broad study findings and their caveats: Sample size was not statistically predetermined, and group allocation was not concealed from the investigators. Most of the expanded thyroid clonotypes with a frequency above 0.001 were also detected in blood, and it was suggested that the thyroid immune response may be reflected by blood repertoires. In validation, the model predicted ophthalmopathy progression with less than 71% sensitivity and approximately 72% specificity; 12 predicted patients were CT-confirmed with GO in a median of approximately six months. Ophthalmopathy was separated from stable hyperthyroidism by the 13-signature model with about 85% sensitivity and less than 82% specificity in cross-validation and with 80%/75% in the test set.

For repertoire sequencing, the TCR beta CDR3 regions were amplified from RNA transcripts. HTBI primers and the Qiagen OneStep RT-PCR kit were used in a first-round RT-PCR, which was followed by a second-round multiplex PCR, size selection and purification. Libraries were sequenced paired-end with 100 bp reads on an Illumina HiSeq2000. Per the original workflow: SOAPnuke was used to process the reads, removing any read that contained adapters or uncalled bases, had a mean Phred below 15, or lacked an exact match to the constant primer or identifier. COPE v1.2.5 was used to merge high-quality paired reads. Each unique nucleotide sequence was treated as a clonotype, and MiTCR v1.1 was used to align the clonotypes to the IMGT TRB V, D and J references. Analysis was restricted to V-J combinations with a frequency above 0.0001, which covered approximately 99% of repertoires. For each V-J combination, a TCR clonal expansion and chaos score was defined as F50 clonal expansion divided by the chaos observed in the TCRdist matrix. Welch's t-statistics and random forest were used to reduce features to about 14 V-J combinations, which were fed into a naive Bayes classifier. The Morisita-Horn index was used to measure how similar the thyroid and blood repertoires were. TCRdb itself trimmed the public reads at Q25 with fastp, ran MiXCR and retained productive beta chains. Each record represents a unique CDR3 protein, reported with the most common genes and DNA among its rows. TCRdb's processing, not the authors', yielded these V and J calls. Counted in this sample were around 670,000 distinct CDR3 sequences; 40% of them appeared once. Approximately 43% of the sample lies in the top ten.

Ophthalmopathy patients were characterized by moderately to severely active disease, a Clinical Activity Score of at least 3, a NOSPECS grade of at least 4, and a disease duration under 3 months. Anyone with other autoimmune diseases, uncontrolled infections, pregnancy or lactation was excluded from the study. Clinical symptoms, serum thyroxine, TRAb, thyroid ultrasound and orbital computed tomography formed the basis of the diagnosis. Ficoll-Paque density gradient centrifugation was used to isolate PBMCs from 8.5 to 10 ml of fresh peripheral blood. Total RNA was extracted using Trizol reagent, and RNA quality was checked on an Agilent 2100 Bioanalyzer. As for this clonotype: Its antigen has not been determined. No per-base quality is available; no much larger clone lies one base away.

Sequenced: peripheral blood. This clonotype was obtained from an adult man with Graves' ophthalmopathy.

In nucleotides, the sequence is TGTGCCAGTAGTTTCAATCACAGGGTCCCATCCTACGAGCAGTACTTC. Translation gives CASSFNHRVPSYEQYF. The chain couples TRBV19 to TRBJ2-7; possibly the D gene is TRBD1, per 6 matching bases. Cut back by 5 bases and 1 base, the V and J ends lie 18 bases apart. The CDR3 runs 16 amino acids, cysteine and phenylalanine included. CDR3 DNA only is kept here, 48 bases in frame from base 1. CDR1 LNHDA and CDR2 SQIVND were looked up in the germline V gene (reference sequence). Outside the CDR3, residues come from the reference TRBV19 and TRBJ2-7 proteins, so the full variable domain is: DGGITQSPKYLFRKEGQNVTLSCEQNLNHDAMYWYRQDPGQGLRLIYYSQIVNDFQKGDIAEGYSVSREKKESFPLTVTSAQKNPTAFYLCASSFNHRVPSYEQYFGPGTRLTVT.